The 17 T cell receptor beta chains below all came from one sample that was sequenced in a study of control samples from healthy donors and cancer patients (dated by TCRdb to the early 2020s). The method behind the library was the immunoSEQ multiplex PCR assay. TCRdb holds this immuneACCESS table with in-frame rearrangements only. Some clones are missing; in checked studies, unresolved V genes explain under half, and the rest has no known cause. The sample includes 80,000 to 100,000 clones, with more than 90% observed a single time. The ten largest clones capture less than 3.5% of the sample. The sample comprised blood. The receptors derive from a human donor in good health. The donor label of this sample is uncertain.

The chain uses TRBV6-5 and TRBJ2-1, with 10 nucleotides matching TRBD1. The trim removed 6 bases at V and 7 bases at J, leaving 6 bases unmatched. The length of the CDR3 is 14 residues. Germline V gene sequence: CDR1 MNHEY, CDR2 SVGAGI. CDR3 nucleotide sequence: TGTGCCAGCAGAATGGGACAGGGGTGGAATGAGCAGTTCTTC. Its protein is CASRMGQGWNEQFF.

CDR3 nucleotides: TGTGCCAGCAGTGTGGCGGGGTACCAGCCCCAGCATTTT. This gives the protein CASSVAGYQPQHF. This chain joins TRBV28 and TRBJ1-5; no firm D call. Deletions cut 5 bases from V and 7 bases from J, with 12 bases between. CDR1 and CDR2 from the germline V gene are MDHEN and SYDVKM. The CDR3 sequence is 13 residues long. Variable domain in full (rest from reference TRBV28 and TRBJ1-5): DVKVTQSSRYLVKRTGEKVFLECVQDMDHENMFWYRQDPGLGLRLIYFSYDVKMKEKGDIPEGYSVSREKKERFSLILESASTNQTSMYLCASSVAGYQPQHFGDGTRLSIL.

V is TRBV15 and J is TRBJ1-1, with 7 bases fitting TRBD1. The CDR3 consists of 15 residues. Germline lookup yields CDR1 LNHNV and CDR2 YYDKDF (reference sequence). With 4 bases clipped from V and 1 base from J, the junction kept 6 bases outside the gene matches. CDR3 protein: CATSKRWTGNTEAFF. Written as DNA, the CDR3 is TGTGCCACCAGCAAACGATGGACAGGGAACACTGAAGCTTTCTTT.

The chain links TRBV19 to TRBJ2-2, with 8 bases identical to TRBD2. After removal of 0 bases from V and 4 bases from J, the junction contained 1 base not matched to a gene. The CDR3 contains 15 residues. Looked up from germline, CDR1 is LNHDA and CDR2 is SQIVND (reference sequence). CDR3 residues: CASSIDGTSTGELFF. DNA for the CDR3: TGTGCCAGTAGTATAGATGGGACTAGCACCGGGGAGCTGTTTTTT.

V and J are TRBV28 and TRBJ1-2; D is ambiguous. Per germline, CDR1 MDHEN and CDR2 SYDVKM. CDR3 size: 13 residues. V was clipped by 6 bases and J by 4 bases, with 12 bases between them. CDR3 nucleotide sequence: TGTGCCAGCAGACCCCCGCCTAGCTATGGCTACACCTTC. Translation: CASRPPPSYGYTF.

The V gene is TRBV7-2, the J gene TRBJ2-1; 8 bases agree with TRBD2. J lost 2 bases, V lost 5 bases, and 8 bases had no gene match. The germline CDR1 and CDR2 sequences are SGHTA and FQGNSA. The CDR3 totals 16 residues. The CDR3 is CASSPQAGVAYNEQFF. DNA of the CDR3: TGTGCCAGCAGCCCGCAAGCGGGGGTCGCCTACAATGAGCAGTTCTTC. The full variable domain, in which reference TRBV7-2 and TRBJ2-1 provide the parts outside the CDR3, is GAGVSQSPSNKVTEKGKDVELRCDPISGHTALYWYRQSLGQGLEFLIYFQGNSAPDKSGLPSDRFSAERTGGSVSTLTIQRTQQEDSAVYLCASSPQAGVAYNEQFFGPGTRLTVL.

This clone occurred a few times. Written as DNA, the CDR3 is TGTGCTAGTGGTTTGGTACTACAGGGGCACTCACCCCTCCACTTT. Residues: CASGLVLQGHSPLHF. The genes are TRBV12-5 and TRBJ1-6, with 7 bases matching TRBD1. The CDR3 spans 15 residues. J lost 10 bases, V lost 0 bases, and 6 bases had no gene match. The V gene's germline CDR1 is LGHNT and CDR2 FRNRAP. The variable domain in full, completed from reference TRBV12-5 and TRBJ1-6, reads DARVTQTPRHKVTEMGQEVTMRCQPILGHNTVFWYRQTMMQGLELLAYFRNRAPLDDSGMPKDRFSAEMPDATLATLKIQPSEPRDSAVYFCASGLVLQGHSPLHFGNGTRLTVT.

As DNA, the CDR3 is TGTGCCAGCAGTTACTCGACCTTAGGTGCGGCTGAAGCTTTCTTT. It specifies CASSYSTLGAAEAFF. This chain uses TRBV6-5 with TRBJ1-1, with D unclear. The CDR3 runs to 15 residues. V was clipped by 0 bases and J by 6 bases, with 14 bases between them. The V gene's germline CDR1 is MNHEY and CDR2 SVGAGI.

The chain is built from TRBV18 and TRBJ1-5; D gene unclear. Between the trimmed V and J ends, which lost 0 bases and 4 bases, there was a span of 16 bases. CDR3 length equals 17 residues. The germline CDR1 and CDR2 sequences are KGHSH and LQKENI. CDR3 nucleotides: TGTGCCAGCTCACCACCGAAACCGTTGGGTTGGAATCAGCCCCAGCATTTT. The encoded protein is CASSPPKPLGWNQPQHF.

This chain joins TRBV19 and TRBJ1-1; D is uncertain. The germline V gene encodes CDR1 LNHDA and CDR2 SQIVND (reference sequence). V was clipped by 6 bases and J by 3 bases, with 17 bases between them. This CDR3 is 15 amino acids long. The CDR3 nucleotides read TGTGCCAGTAGAAACCCCGGCCGGGTACACACTGAAGCTTTCTTT. Protein sequence: CASRNPGRVHTEAFF.

The V and J genes are TRBV7-9 and TRBJ1-1, with 7 bases lining up with TRBD1. The CDR3 is 14 amino acids. Germline V gene data show CDR1 as SEHNR and CDR2 as FQNEAQ (reference sequence). Trimming took 4 bases from V and 0 from J; bases not matched to a gene: 2. The CDR3: CASSSGTVNTEAFF. CDR3 nucleotide sequence: TGTGCCAGCAGCTCAGGGACAGTGAACACTGAAGCTTTCTTT.

For the CDR3, the DNA is TGTGCCAGCAGCCTCGACAGGGTCGGCAAACTGTTTTTT. Its translation is CASSLDRVGKLFF. The gene calls are TRBV3-1 (or the pseudogene TRBV3-2) and TRBJ1-4, with 7 bases fitting TRBD1. Germline V gives CDR1 LGHDT, CDR2 YNNKEL (reference sequence). The CDR3 is 13 amino acids. The V gene end was trimmed by 4 bases and the J gene end by 11 bases; junction bases not matched to a gene: 7.

The chain has TRBV15 and TRBJ1-1; TRBD1 matches 9 bases. Germline V gene data show CDR1 as LNHNV and CDR2 as YYDKDF (reference sequence). V was clipped by 2 bases and J by 4 bases; unmatched bases: 8. The CDR3 extends over 16 amino acids. The CDR3 loop is CATSRTGGSKGTEAFF. CDR3 coding DNA: TGTGCCACCAGCAGAACAGGGGGCTCGAAGGGCACTGAAGCTTTCTTT. The entire variable domain, with the rest obtained from reference TRBV15 and TRBJ1-1, is as follows: DAMVIQNPRYQVTQFGKPVTLSCSQTLNHNVMYWYQQKSSQAPKLLFHYYDKDFNNEADTPDNFQSRRPNTSFCFLDIRSPGLGDTAMYLCATSRTGGSKGTEAFFGQGTRLTVV.

The rearrangement uses TRBV11-2 and TRBJ2-3; no definite D call. Trimming pared 10 bases from V and 6 bases from J, leaving 14 bases between. The germline V gene has CDR1 SGHAT and CDR2 FQNNGV. CDR3 size: 12 residues. As DNA, the CDR3 is TGTGCCACCTCCTTAAACATGGATACGCAGTATTTT. Translating gives CATSLNMDTQYF.

The chain joins TRBV25-1 to TRBJ1-6; TRBD1 matches at 8 bases. The CDR3 loop spans 16 amino acids. The germline CDR1 and CDR2 sequences are MGHDK and SYGVNS. Germline trimming cut 2 bases from V and 7 bases from J; bases unmatched to any gene: 7. This CDR3 reads CASSERATGENSPLHF. The CDR3 nucleotides read TGTGCCAGCAGTGAAAGGGCGACAGGGGAGAATTCACCCCTCCACTTT. Filled out from reference TRBV25-1 and TRBJ1-6, the complete variable domain reads EADIYQTPRYLVIGTGKKITLECSQTMGHDKMYWYQQDPGMELHLIHYSYGVNSTEKGDLSSESTVSRIRTEHFPLTLESARPSHTSQYLCASSERATGENSPLHFGNGTRLTVT.

V and J are TRBV19 and TRBJ2-5; no firm D call. Germline V gene data show CDR1 as LNHDA and CDR2 as SQIVND (reference sequence). V lost 6 bases, J lost 2 bases, and 10 bases lay in between. The CDR3 contains 13 residues. CDR3 in DNA: TGTGCCAGTAGATTGGCGGCACAAGAGACCCAGTACTTC. Translation gives CASRLAAQETQYF.

The rearrangement uses TRBV19 and TRBJ1-5, with TRBD1 as a possible D gene (6 bases). Germline V gene sequence: CDR1 LNHDA, CDR2 SQIVND (reference sequence). This CDR3 has 15 amino acids. V was trimmed by 6 bases and J by 3 bases, leaving 15 bases between them. As DNA, the CDR3 is TGTGCCAGTAGCCTAGCTCAGGGGACCAATCAGCCCCAGCATTTT. This sequence encodes CASSLAQGTNQPQHF.